What follows are 9 T cell receptor beta chains derived from one specimen sequenced in a study of blood T cell repertoires in COVID-19. Produced via immunoSEQ multiplex PCR; TCRdb's table is partial and in-frame only. The top ten clones hold 3.5% to 4.5% of a sample with tens of thousands of clones, 70% to 90% of them seen once. The specimen was peripheral blood. The receptor source for this set is a human donor in a cohort sampled during active COVID-19.

This sequence joins TRBV4-1 and TRBJ1-5, with D hard to call. Per the germline V gene, CDR1 is MGHRA and CDR2 is YSYEKL. The CDR3 extends over 15 amino acids. V dropped 1 base and J dropped 2 bases, with 9 bases sitting between them. The CDR3 protein is CASSQGPFGNQPQHF. CDR3 sequence (DNA): TGCGCCAGCAGCCAAGGGCCCTTTGGCAATCAGCCCCAGCATTTT.

This clone was detected only once. This chain links TRBV5-1 with TRBJ2-2; D is ambiguous. This CDR3 is built from 16 residues. From germline, CDR1 is SGHRS and CDR2 YFSETQ. V lost 0 bases and J lost 4, with 13 bases in between. As DNA, the CDR3 is TGCGCCAGCAGCTTGGTATTAGGTTCGGGCACCGGGGAGCTGTTTTTT. Translation: CASSLVLGSGTGELFF.

This clone was seen once. The J gene is TRBJ1-1, the V gene TRBV19; D unresolved. V gave up 7 bases and J gave up 2 bases, with 11 bases separating them. Germline V CDR1 and CDR2: LNHDA, SQIVND (reference sequence). This CDR3 is built from 13 residues. CDR3 nucleotide sequence: TGTGCCAGTACCCTAAGCTACAACACTGAAGCTTTCTTT. It is translated as CASTLSYNTEAFF. Full variable domain (outside the CDR3, taken from reference TRBV19 and TRBJ1-1): DGGITQSPKYLFRKEGQNVTLSCEQNLNHDAMYWYRQDPGQGLRLIYYSQIVNDFQKGDIAEGYSVSREKKESFPLTVTSAQKNPTAFYLCASTLSYNTEAFFGQGTRLTVV.

The chain recombines TRBV28 with TRBJ2-7, with 7 bases aligning to TRBD1. The V gene end was trimmed by 6 bases and the J gene end by 5 bases; junction bases not matched to a gene: 7. This CDR3 spans 13 amino acids. In germline, CDR1 is MDHEN, CDR2 SYDVKM. DNA for the CDR3: TGTGCCAGCAGGAGACAGGGTAGGAACGAGCAGTACTTC. Amino acids: CASRRQGRNEQYF. Full variable domain (rest looked up from reference TRBV28 and TRBJ2-7): DVKVTQSSRYLVKRTGEKVFLECVQDMDHENMFWYRQDPGLGLRLIYFSYDVKMKEKGDIPEGYSVSREKKERFSLILESASTNQTSMYLCASRRQGRNEQYFGPGTRLTVT.

The V gene is TRBV7-7, the J gene TRBJ2-1, with 8 bases that match TRBD2. The germline CDR1 and CDR2 sequences are SSHAT and FNYEAQ (reference sequence). V lost 5 bases to trimming and J lost 4 bases; unmatched junction nucleotides: 22. The CDR3 totals 20 residues. CDR3 DNA: TGTGCCAGCAGCCCTAAGGTCGAGCGGGGGTTTGGAAAACGATACAATGAGCAGTTCTTC. This sequence encodes CASSPKVERGFGKRYNEQFF. Full variable domain (outside the CDR3, taken from reference TRBV7-7 and TRBJ2-1): GAGVSQSPRYKVTKRGQDVTLRCDPISSHATLYWYQQALGQGPEFLTYFNYEAQPDKSGLPSDRFSAERPEGSISTLTIQRTEQRDSAMYRCASSPKVERGFGKRYNEQFFGPGTRLTVL.

This chain uses TRBV5-1 with TRBJ1-4, with a possible D match to TRBD1 (6 bases). Germline CDR1 is SGHRS and CDR2 is YFSETQ. The V end was cut by 2 bases, the J end by 3 bases, with 11 bases between. The CDR3 loop spans 15 amino acids. CDR3 in amino acids: CASSFLDSSNEKLFF. CDR3 DNA: TGCGCCAGCAGCTTTTTGGACAGTTCTAATGAAAAACTGTTTTTT.

The chain is built from TRBV28 and TRBJ2-7; 10 nucleotides align to TRBD1. Germline loops: CDR1 MDHEN, CDR2 SYDVKM. This CDR3 spans 14 amino acids. With 7 bases clipped from V and 2 bases from J, the junction kept 5 bases outside the gene matches. CDR3 coding DNA: TGTGCCAGCACGTCCGGGACAGGGGCCTACGAGCAGTACTTC. Translation: CASTSGTGAYEQYF. Full variable domain (remainder filled in from reference TRBV28 and TRBJ2-7): DVKVTQSSRYLVKRTGEKVFLECVQDMDHENMFWYRQDPGLGLRLIYFSYDVKMKEKGDIPEGYSVSREKKERFSLILESASTNQTSMYLCASTSGTGAYEQYFGPGTRLTVT.

The chain has TRBV11-2 and TRBJ1-2; D is perhaps TRBD1 (5 bases). V was shortened by 5 bases and J by 4 bases, with 20 bases between the two germline ends. CDR1 and CDR2 (germline): SGHAT, FQNNGV. The CDR3 contains 16 residues. This chain's CDR3 is CASSPQPKTGSYGYTF. Here the CDR3 DNA reads TGTGCCAGCAGCCCACAACCCAAAACAGGCTCCTATGGCTACACCTTC.

This chain connects TRBV6-4 to TRBJ2-3, with TRBD2 matching over 10 bases. V lost 3 bases to trimming and J lost 14 bases; unmatched junction nucleotides: 11. Germline CDR1 MRHNA, CDR2 SNTAGT. CDR3 length: 14 amino acids. The CDR3 loop is CASSESSGGVRRYF. The CDR3 coding sequence is TGTGCCAGCAGTGAATCTAGCGGGGGTGTTCGTCGGTATTTT.